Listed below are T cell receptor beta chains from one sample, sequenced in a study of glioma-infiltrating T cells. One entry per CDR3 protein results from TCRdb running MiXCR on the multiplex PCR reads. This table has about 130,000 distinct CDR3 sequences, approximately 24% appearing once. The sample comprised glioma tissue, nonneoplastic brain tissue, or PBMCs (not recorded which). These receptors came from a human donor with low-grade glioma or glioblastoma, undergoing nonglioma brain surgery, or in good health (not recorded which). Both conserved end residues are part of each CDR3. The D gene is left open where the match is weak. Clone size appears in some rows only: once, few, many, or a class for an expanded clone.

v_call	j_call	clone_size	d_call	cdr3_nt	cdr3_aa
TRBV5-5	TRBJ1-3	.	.	TGTGCCAGCAGCTTGGGGGAATACACCATATATTTT	CASSLGEYTIYF
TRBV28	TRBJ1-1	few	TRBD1	TGTGCCAGCACGAGGCAGGGGGAGTCGCGGGCTTTCTTT	CASTRQGESRAFF
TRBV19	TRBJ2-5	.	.	TGTGCCAGTAGCGGGGAAACTCAAGGGACCCAGTACTTC	CASSGETQGTQYF
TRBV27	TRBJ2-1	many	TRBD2	TGTGCCAGCAGTTTTCGACTAGCGAGATACAATGAGCAGTTCTTC	CASSFRLARYNEQFF
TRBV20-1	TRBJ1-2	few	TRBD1	TGCAGTGCTAGAGAGGGACTAGGACAGGGAGGTTATGGCTACACCTTC	CSAREGLGQGGYGYTF
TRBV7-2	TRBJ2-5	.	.	TGTGCCAGCAGCTTTCGCCATAAAGAGACCCAGTACTTC	CASSFRHKETQYF
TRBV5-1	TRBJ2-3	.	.	TGCGCCAGCAGCCTGGGGCAGGATAGCACAGATACGCAGTATTTT	CASSLGQDSTDTQYF
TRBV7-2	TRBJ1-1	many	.	TGTGCCAGCTTACAGAACACTGAAGCTTTCTTT	CASLQNTEAFF
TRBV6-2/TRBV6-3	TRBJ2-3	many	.	TGTGCCAGCAGTTACTCGAGGCAGACTCCCACAGATACGCAGTATTTT	CASSYSRQTPTDTQYF
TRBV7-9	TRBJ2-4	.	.	TGTGCCAGCAGCGCAGGGGCCTTGGGAGGCATTCAGTACTTC	CASSAGALGGIQYF
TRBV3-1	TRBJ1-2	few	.	TGTGCCAGCAGCCAATTGGTCTCTCACTATGGCTACACCTTC	CASSQLVSHYGYTF
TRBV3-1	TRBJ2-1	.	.	TGTGCCAGGGCCCCTGGGGATTCCTCCTACAATGAGCAGTTCTTC	CARAPGDSSYNEQFF
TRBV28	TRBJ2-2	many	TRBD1	TGTGCCAGCAGCCCCGACAGGGTAACCGGGGAGCTGTTTTTT	CASSPDRVTGELFF
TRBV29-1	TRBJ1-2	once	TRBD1	TGCAGCGTTGGGGGACAGGGCGTTTCTAACTATGGCTACACCTTC	CSVGGQGVSNYGYTF
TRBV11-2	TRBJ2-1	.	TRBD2	TGTGCCAGCAGCTTGACTAGCGGGAAATATTACAATGAGCAGTTCTTC	CASSLTSGKYYNEQFF
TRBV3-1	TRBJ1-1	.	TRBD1	TGTGCCAGCAGCCAAGAACAGGGGCCGGCCACTGAAGCTTTCTTT	CASSQEQGPATEAFF
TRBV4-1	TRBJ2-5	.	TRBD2	TGCGCCAGCAGAGCAGGAGCGGGGCGCCGCGGGACCCAGTACTTC	CASRAGAGRRGTQYF
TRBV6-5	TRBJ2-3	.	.	TGTGCCATCAGTGAGCGCCCAGATACGCAGTATTTT	CAISERPDTQYF
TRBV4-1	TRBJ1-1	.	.	TGCGCCAGCAGACATTCGGGACTCATTATGAACACTGAAGCTTTCTTT	CASRHSGLIMNTEAFF
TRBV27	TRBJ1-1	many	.	TGTGCCAGCAGTTCGACGACAGGACCGAACACTGAAGCTTTCTTT	CASSSTTGPNTEAFF
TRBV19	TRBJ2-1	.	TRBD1	TGTGCCAGTAGTATCCTGGACAGGGGTAACAATGAGCAGTTCTTC	CASSILDRGNNEQFF
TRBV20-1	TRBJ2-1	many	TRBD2	TGCAGTGCTCGGACTAGCAGCTGGGAGCAGTTCTTC	CSARTSSWEQFF
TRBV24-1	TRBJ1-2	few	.	TGTGCCACCAGTGATTCTCGACACCCTCCGCACTTC	CATSDSRHPPHF
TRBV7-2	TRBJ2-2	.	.	TGTGCCAGCAGCTTAGGGGCCCCTGGGACCGGGGAGCTGTTTTTT	CASSLGAPGTGELFF
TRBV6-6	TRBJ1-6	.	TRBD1	TGTGCCAGCAGTTACTCGCGGGACAGCACAAATTATAATTCAACCCTCCACTTT	CASSYSRDSTNYNSTLHF
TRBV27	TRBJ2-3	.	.	TGTGCCAGCAGTTTTCGGGCCGCAGATACGCGGTATTTT	CASSFRAADTRYF
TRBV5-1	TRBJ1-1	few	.	TGCGCCAGCCGGATAAATACAGGGAACACTGAAGCTTTCTTT	CASRINTGNTEAFF
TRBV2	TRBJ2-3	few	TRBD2	TGTGCCAGCAGCGCCACTAGCGGGGGGCCTACTAGCACAGATACGCAGTATTTT	CASSATSGGPTSTDTQYF
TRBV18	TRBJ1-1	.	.	TGTGCCAGCTCACCACAGGGGTCGGGGAACACTGAAGCTTTCTTT	CASSPQGSGNTEAFF
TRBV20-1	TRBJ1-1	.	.	TGCAGTGCTGGAGATTTACCGGGACAAAACACTGAAGCTTTCTTT	CSAGDLPGQNTEAFF
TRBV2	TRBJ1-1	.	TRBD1	TGTGCCAGCAGTGCGACAGGGGGAAGGAACACTGAAGCTTTCTTT	CASSATGGRNTEAFF
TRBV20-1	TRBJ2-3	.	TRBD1	TGCAGCGCACGCACAGGGGGCGCGACAGATACGCAGTATTTT	CSARTGGATDTQYF
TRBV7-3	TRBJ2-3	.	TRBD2	TGTGCCAGCAGCTCCAAGACTAGCGGGGGGCCAGATATGCAGTATTTT	CASSSKTSGGPDMQYF
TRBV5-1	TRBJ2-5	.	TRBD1	TGCGCCATCAGCCTCGGGACAGAAGAGACCCAGTACTTC	CAISLGTEETQYF
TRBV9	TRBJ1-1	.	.	TGTGCCAGCAGCCCGAGACGGGAAATGAACACTGAAGCTTTCTTT	CASSPRREMNTEAFF
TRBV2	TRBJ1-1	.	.	TGTGCCAGCAGGACAGGCGCGAACACTGAAGCTTTCTTT	CASRTGANTEAFF
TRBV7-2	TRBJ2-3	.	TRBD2	TGTGCCAGCAGCTTAGATCGAGCGGGGGGCACAGATACGCAGTATTTT	CASSLDRAGGTDTQYF
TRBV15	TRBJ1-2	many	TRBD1	TGTGCCACCAGCAAGGGGGCTGGGTATGGCTACACCTTC	CATSKGAGYGYTF
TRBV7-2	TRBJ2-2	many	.	TGTGCCAGCAGCCCACGGACAGTTCTCACCGGGGAGCTGTTTTTT	CASSPRTVLTGELFF
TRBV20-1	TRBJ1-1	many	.	TGCAGTGCTAGAGAAACAGTGAACACTGAAGCTTTCTTT	CSARETVNTEAFF
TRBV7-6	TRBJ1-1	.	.	TGTGCCAGCGGCCCCGAGACCCCGTACACTGAAGCTTTCTTT	CASGPETPYTEAFF
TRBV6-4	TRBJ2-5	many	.	TGTGCCAGCAGTGGGAAGCAAGAGACCCAGTACTTC	CASSGKQETQYF
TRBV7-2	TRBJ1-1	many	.	TGTGCCAGCAGCCGAAGGGGGGCCGCGAACACTGAAGCTTTCTTT	CASSRRGAANTEAFF
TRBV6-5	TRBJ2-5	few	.	TGTGCCAGCATGTCGGGGGCGGGGGAGACCCGGTACTTC	CASMSGAGETRYF
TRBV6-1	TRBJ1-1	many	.	TGTGCCAGCAGTTATCAGCTATACACTGAAGCTTTCTTT	CASSYQLYTEAFF
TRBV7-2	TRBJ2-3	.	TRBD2	TGTGCCAGCAGGACTAGCGGGGGGTGGGAGACAGATACGCAGTATTTT	CASRTSGGWETDTQYF
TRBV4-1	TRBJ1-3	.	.	TGTGCCAGCAGCCCCGGTTATCAGGGCTCTGGAAACACCATATATTTT	CASSPGYQGSGNTIYF
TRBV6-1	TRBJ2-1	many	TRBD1	TGTGCCAGCAGCGCACCGGGACAGACCCACAATGAGCAGTTCTTC	CASSAPGQTHNEQFF
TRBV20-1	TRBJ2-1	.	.	TGCAGTGCTAGAGATACGACGGTTGAGCAGTTCTTC	CSARDTTVEQFF
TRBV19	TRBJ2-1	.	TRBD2	TGTGCCAGTAGTATCCCGATACTAGCGGGGGTGAAGCAGTTCTTC	CASSIPILAGVKQFF
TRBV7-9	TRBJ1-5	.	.	.	CASSFYICSARSTGGGQPQHF
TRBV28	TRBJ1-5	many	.	TGTGCCAGCAGTTTATTCCTAAATCAGCCCCAGCATTTT	CASSLFLNQPQHF